This entry lists 24 T cell receptor beta chains sequenced from one sample in a study of PD-L1 blockade in urothelial cancer listed by TCRdb under 2017. The method behind the library was the immunoSEQ multiplex PCR assay. TCRdb provides this immuneACCESS table in a form limited to in-frame rearrangements. Some clones are lacking; in checked studies, under half of them reflect an unresolved V gene, and why the rest are absent is not known. The sample has tens of thousands of clones on record, 82% of them singletons. The ten largest clonotypes hold 1.5% to 2% of the sample. This specimen's time point label, interpreted: pretreatment peripheral blood. The specimen was PBMCs, collected around atezolizumab (anti-PD-L1) treatment. Every receptor here comes from a man aged 50 to 60 with urothelial cancer.

The rearrangement links TRBV11-2 to TRBJ1-3; D call uncertain. This CDR3 has 15 amino acids. Per the germline V gene, CDR1 is SGHAT and CDR2 is FQNNGV. Trimming took off 2 bases at V and 1 base at J, with 9 bases between the two ends. The CDR3 region is CASSLLGGSGNTIYF. CDR3 DNA sequence: TGTGCCAGCAGCTTATTAGGAGGGTCTGGAAACACCATATATTTT.

A single count supports this clone. The chain uses TRBV27 and TRBJ2-5; a possible D gene is TRBD2 (5 bases). Trimming removed 2 bases at V and 7 bases at J, with 20 bases between. CDR1 is MNHEY and CDR2 is SMNVEV in the germline V gene (reference sequence). The CDR3 spans 16 residues. This chain's CDR3 is CASSLGRGSPSGTQYF. CDR3 DNA: TGTGCCAGCAGTTTAGGAAGAGGGAGCCCATCCGGGACCCAGTACTTC.

J is TRBJ2-7 and V is TRBV6-4, with D perhaps TRBD1 (6 bases). The CDR3 is 10 amino acids. Germline V lookup: CDR1 MRHNA, CDR2 SNTAGT. CDR3 DNA sequence: TGTGGGGTAGGGGGCTACGAGCAGTACGTC. Translation: CGVGGYEQYV.

This clone was seen only a few times. The chain couples TRBV4-1 to TRBJ1-3; 9 bases align to TRBD1. The CDR3 consists of 18 residues. Germline V lookup: CDR1 MGHRA, CDR2 YSYEKL. Germline trimming cut 2 bases from V and 4 bases from J; bases unmatched to any gene: 12. The CDR3, as DNA: TGCGCCAGCAGCCAACCCACTCGGACAGGGGCCGCAGGAAACACCATATATTTT. Residues: CASSQPTRTGAAGNTIYF.

The table lists this clone with a few counts. The rearrangement joins TRBV9 to TRBJ1-3, with 7 bases that match TRBD1. J lost 0 bases, V lost 2 bases, and 2 bases had no gene match. CDR1 SGDLS and CDR2 YYNGEE come from the germline V gene. This CDR3 spans 15 amino acids. The CDR3 DNA sequence: TGTGCCAGCAGCGTGGGACAGCTCTCTGGAAACACCATATATTTT. Residues: CASSVGQLSGNTIYF.

The CDR3 nucleotides read TGCGCCAGCAGCCCAGGAGTGCGGGAGGGCGGGAGAGAGACCCAGTACTTC. Protein product: CASSPGVREGGRETQYF. The genes are TRBV5-1 and TRBJ2-5; TRBD2 agrees at 9 bases. Germline CDR1 reads SGHRS; CDR2 reads YFSETQ. This CDR3 spans 17 amino acids. V lost 4 bases and J lost 4; bases outside the gene matches: 14.

This clone was observed a few times. V gene TRBV5-4 combines with J gene TRBJ1-1, with D tentatively TRBD1 (5 bases). Trimming pared 5 bases from V and 6 bases from J, leaving 14 bases between. In germline, CDR1 is SGHNT, CDR2 YYREEE (reference sequence). The CDR3 contains 13 residues. The CDR3 coding sequence is TGTGCCAGCAGTCTCGCCGGGGGTGCTGAAGCTTTCTTT. It is translated as CASSLAGGAEAFF.

The J gene is TRBJ2-4, the V gene TRBV19; 15 nucleotides match TRBD2. The CDR3 has 20 amino acids. The germline CDR1 and CDR2 sequences are LNHDA and SQIVND (reference sequence). Trimming at V came to 0 bases and at J to 1 base, leaving 7 bases not matched to a gene. The CDR3 region is CASSIDLGTSGRRAKNIQYF. In nucleotides, the CDR3 is TGTGCCAGTAGTATAGATCTAGGGACTAGCGGGAGGCGGGCCAAAAACATTCAGTACTTC.

The V gene is TRBV5-1, the J gene TRBJ1-1, with unresolved D. Per germline, CDR1 SGHRS and CDR2 YFSETQ. Trimming removed 3 bases from V and 5 bases from J, with 23 bases in between. The CDR3 length is 17 residues. CDR3 in amino acids: CASSYDPVKSYGTEAFF. The DNA of the CDR3 is TGCGCCAGCAGCTATGATCCGGTTAAGTCTTACGGGACTGAAGCTTTCTTT. Supplemented by reference TRBV5-1 and TRBJ1-1, the full variable domain reads KAGVTQTPRYLIKTRGQQVTLSCSPISGHRSVSWYQQTPGQGLQFLFEYFSETQRNKGNFPGRFSGRQFSNSRSEMNVSTLELGDSALYLCASSYDPVKSYGTEAFFGQGTRLTVV.

V and J are TRBV7-2 and TRBJ2-3; a weak D match, TRBD2 (5 bases). Germline values: CDR1 SGHTA, CDR2 FQGNSA. This CDR3 has 13 amino acids. V was pared by 11 bases and J by 1 base, with 13 bases between. The CDR3 here is CADAAVGTDTQYF. In DNA form, the CDR3 reads TGTGCCGATGCAGCGGTGGGCACAGATACGCAGTATTTT. Together with reference TRBV7-2 and TRBJ2-3, the CDR3 gives the full variable domain: GAGVSQSPSNKVTEKGKDVELRCDPISGHTALYWYRQSLGQGLEFLIYFQGNSAPDKSGLPSDRFSAERTGGSVSTLTIQRTQQEDSAVYLCADAAVGTDTQYFGPGTRLTVL.

The sample holds one count of this clone. The rearrangement uses TRBV10-3 and TRBJ1-1; a possible D gene is TRBD1 (5 bases). The germline V gene has CDR1 ENHRY and CDR2 SYGVKD. Trimming shortened V by 4 bases and J by 0 bases, and 18 bases separated the two germline ends. The CDR3 covers 17 residues. The CDR3 nucleotides read TGTGCCATCAGTGCGGGGGACCTATTGAAAATGAACACTGAAGCTTTCTTT. The encoded protein is CAISAGDLLKMNTEAFF.

This chain joins TRBV28 and TRBJ2-2; a possible D gene is TRBD1 (5 bases). Germline V gene lookup returns CDR1 MDHEN and CDR2 SYDVKM. V lost 6 bases, J lost 1 base, and 12 bases lay in between. The length of the CDR3 is 15 residues. Here the CDR3 reads CASRPSGQNTGELFF. The CDR3 coding sequence is TGTGCCAGCAGGCCCTCTGGACAGAACACCGGGGAGCTGTTTTTT. Full variable domain (rest looked up from reference TRBV28 and TRBJ2-2): DVKVTQSSRYLVKRTGEKVFLECVQDMDHENMFWYRQDPGLGLRLIYFSYDVKMKEKGDIPEGYSVSREKKERFSLILESASTNQTSMYLCASRPSGQNTGELFFGEGSRLTVL.

The genes are TRBV5-4 and TRBJ2-1; 12 bases are shared with TRBD2. There are 16 residues in the CDR3. The V and J ends lost 4 bases and 6 bases, in that order; junction bases with no gene match: 8. Germline CDR1 reads SGHNT; CDR2 reads YYREEE (reference sequence). The CDR3 spells CASSLSRLAGVNEQFF. As DNA, the CDR3 is TGTGCCAGCAGCCTCTCTAGACTAGCGGGAGTCAATGAGCAGTTCTTC. The full variable domain, rest sourced from reference TRBV5-4 and TRBJ2-1, is ETGVTQSPTHLIKTRGQQVTLRCSSQSGHNTVSWYQQALGQGPQFIFQYYREEENGRGNFPPRFSGLQFPNYSSELNVNALELDDSALYLCASSLSRLAGVNEQFFGPGTRLTVL.

This chain joins TRBV18 and TRBJ1-1; tentative D call: TRBD1 (6 bases). Trimming took off 4 bases at V and 6 bases at J, with 9 bases between the two ends. This CDR3 spans 12 amino acids. Germline assignment: CDR1 KGHSH and CDR2 LQKENI. CDR3 amino acids: CASSQQGAEAFF. The CDR3 DNA sequence: TGTGCCAGCTCACAACAGGGTGCTGAAGCTTTCTTT.

V is TRBV11-2 and J is TRBJ2-1; TRBD2 agrees at 10 bases. Trimming at V came to 1 base and at J to 6 bases, leaving 6 bases not matched to a gene. CDR1 SGHAT and CDR2 FQNNGV come from the germline V gene. This CDR3 contains 16 residues. The CDR3 region has the DNA TGTGCCAGCAGCTTAGGGGCTAGCGGGAGAGGCAATGAGCAGTTCTTC. This gives the protein CASSLGASGRGNEQFF.

The gene calls are TRBV18 and TRBJ1-6; D perhaps matches TRBD1 (5 bases). There are 14 residues in the CDR3. V lost 5 bases to trimming and J lost 6 bases, with 11 bases between them. CDR1 and CDR2 from the germline V gene are KGHSH and LQKENI. In nucleotides, the CDR3 is TGTGCCAGCTCAATGGACACCCCTAATTCACCCCTCCACTTT. It translates to CASSMDTPNSPLHF.

The rearrangement uses TRBV20-1 and TRBJ1-1; D not certain. The CDR3 covers 11 residues. Looked up from germline, CDR1 is DFQATT and CDR2 is SNEGSKA (reference sequence). V dropped 7 bases and J dropped 1 base, with 7 bases sitting between them. This CDR3 is CSVPKNTEAFF. The DNA for the CDR3 is TGCAGTGTTCCCAAGAACACTGAAGCTTTCTTT.

In its sample, this clone was seen a few times. This chain joins TRBV5-5 and TRBJ1-6; 7 nucleotides align to TRBD1. The V segment lost 0 bases and the J segment 10 bases; nucleotides outside the gene matches: 4. CDR1 and CDR2 from the germline V gene are SGHKS and YYEKEE (reference sequence). The CDR3 length is 14 residues. The CDR3 loop reads CASSLVTGRSPLHF. The CDR3 DNA is TGTGCCAGCAGCTTGGTGACAGGGCGATCACCCCTCCACTTT.

The chain combines TRBV6-1 with TRBJ1-1, with D possibly TRBD1 on 5 matching bases. The V gene lost 7 bases and the J gene lost 0 bases, with 15 bases spanning the gap. The germline gives CDR1 MNHNS, CDR2 SASEGT. This CDR3 region has 15 residues. The chain's CDR3 is CASKDSLAMNTEAFF. Here the CDR3 DNA reads TGTGCCAGCAAAGACAGCCTTGCCATGAACACTGAAGCTTTCTTT.

The chain links TRBV5-4 to TRBJ1-1; D ambiguous. In germline, CDR1 is SGHNT, CDR2 YYREEE (reference sequence). V was cut by 4 bases and J by 1 base, with 8 bases left in between. This CDR3 is built from 13 residues. The CDR3 coding sequence is TGTGCCAGCAGCCCTATCGGGAACACTGAAGCTTTCTTT. This codes for CASSPIGNTEAFF.

The chain is built from TRBV15 and TRBJ2-7, with a tentative D call TRBD1 (6 bases). Germline CDR1 LNHNV, CDR2 YYDKDF (reference sequence). Deletions cut 0 bases from V and 0 bases from J, with 12 bases between. The CDR3 runs 16 residues. The CDR3 spells CATSREGTISSYEQYF. The CDR3 coding sequence is TGTGCCACCAGCAGAGAGGGGACAATTAGCTCCTACGAGCAGTACTTC.

V usage is TRBV27 and J usage is TRBJ2-5; 12 bases agree with TRBD2. Trimming cost V 6 bases and J 5 bases; bases outside gene matches: 4. This CDR3 has 14 residues. CDR1 is MNHEY and CDR2 is SMNVEV in the germline V gene (reference sequence). The CDR3, as DNA: TGTGCCAGCAGGACTAGCGGGAGACCGGAGACCCAGTACTTC. It encodes CASRTSGRPETQYF.

The sample holds a few counts of this clone. The chain links TRBV9 to TRBJ2-1; 9 positions agree with TRBD2. The V and J ends lost 3 bases and 4 bases, in that order; junction bases with no gene match: 8. The germline CDR1 and CDR2 sequences are SGDLS and YYNGEE. CDR3 length equals 16 residues. CDR3 amino acids: CASSAPSGNLYNEQFF. The CDR3, as DNA: TGTGCCAGCAGCGCCCCTAGCGGGAACTTGTACAATGAGCAGTTCTTC. Full variable domain (remainder filled in from reference TRBV9 and TRBJ2-1): DSGVTQTPKHLITATGQRVTLRCSPRSGDLSVYWYQQSLDQGLQFLIQYYNGEERAKGNILERFSAQQFPDLHSELNLSSLELGDSALYFCASSAPSGNLYNEQFFGPGTRLTVL.

The rearrangement uses TRBV28 and TRBJ1-1, with D unresolved. This CDR3 has 13 amino acids. Trimming stripped 8 bases from V and 4 bases from J, with 14 bases between. Germline-derived CDR1 and CDR2 are MDHEN and SYDVKM. The CDR3 loop reads CASGPREFTEAFF. CDR3 nucleotides: TGTGCCAGCGGTCCCCGGGAATTCACTGAAGCTTTCTTT.